This T cell receptor beta chain derives from a study of T-cell memory formation after mild COVID-19. Study-wide context: Clusters were largely donor specific. Study-level findings and limits: Most CD4+ clones that shrank were in CM and EM, while CD8+ ones turned up in EMRA. Clones contracting over day 15 to 85 were CD4/CD8 balanced, with later expanders leaning CD4+.

TCRdb processed the 5' RACE reads anew with MiXCR; each CDR3 protein has one entry. The sample has almost 550,000 distinct CDR3 sequences; 20% are singletons. At least ten counts were recorded for this clonotype. Antigen: not known. The CDR3 sequence is 17 residues long. The germline V gene has CDR1 SGHRS and CDR2 YFSETQ. Trimming removed 2 bases at V and 3 bases at J, with 18 bases between. Sequenced sample: PBMCs or a T cell subset sorted from them (not recorded which). This receptor was identified in an adult woman who had mild COVID-19 (a few samples of this study predate the infection). Cell type and time point are not known. The chain joins TRBV5-1 to TRBJ2-1; maybe TRBD1 (5 bases). DNA for the CDR3: TGCGCCAGCAGCTTTTACCCCTCGACAGATTACTACAATGAGCAGTTCTTC. It translates to CASSFYPSTDYYNEQFF.